The next 24 T cell receptor beta chains were all read from a single sample in a study of blood T cell repertoires in COVID-19. Generated by immunoSEQ multiplex PCR, the TCRdb table keeps only in-frame clones and is missing some. The sample holds some 65,000 clones; under 85% are singletons and the top ten take 28%. Sequencing was carried out using peripheral blood. Receptors were obtained from a woman aged 80 or older with acute or convalescent COVID-19.

This chain connects TRBV7-2 to TRBJ2-7, with 14 positions matching TRBD2. Germline V gene data show CDR1 as SGHTA and CDR2 as FQGNSA. The CDR3 length is 17 residues. V trimming: 4 bases; J trimming: 0 bases; junction bases outside the gene matches: 5. Here the CDR3 reads CASSSGTSGRRSYEQYF. The CDR3 DNA reads as TGTGCCAGCAGCTCGGGGACTAGCGGGAGACGCTCCTACGAGCAGTACTTC.

The chain combines TRBV19 with TRBJ1-2; tentative D call: TRBD1 (6 bases). CDR1 is LNHDA and CDR2 is SQIVND in the germline V gene (reference sequence). The CDR3 length is 13 residues. Trimming stripped 3 bases from V and 6 bases from J, with 11 bases between. The CDR3 here is CASSIGQGNGYTF. In DNA form, the CDR3 reads TGTGCCAGTAGTATCGGGCAGGGGAATGGCTACACCTTC.

The chain combines TRBV11-2 with TRBJ2-5, with no clear D. V lost 5 bases to trimming and J lost 2 bases, with 15 bases between them. Germline V gene lookup returns CDR1 SGHAT and CDR2 FQNNGV. The CDR3 contains 15 residues. The CDR3 loop is CASSAQPAEQETQYF. The CDR3 DNA sequence: TGTGCCAGCAGCGCACAGCCAGCAGAACAAGAGACCCAGTACTTC. Looking up the rest from reference TRBV11-2 and TRBJ2-5 gives the full variable domain: EAGVAQSPRYKIIEKRQSVAFWCNPISGHATLYWYQQILGQGPKLLIQFQNNGVVDDSQLPKDRFSAERLKGVDSTLKIQPAKLEDSAVYLCASSAQPAEQETQYFGPGTRLLVL.

V and J are TRBV5-1 and TRBJ2-1, with D tentatively TRBD1 (6 bases). The CDR3 covers 19 residues. V was pared by 0 bases and J by 1 base, with 20 bases between. From germline, CDR1 is SGHRS and CDR2 YFSETQ. DNA for the CDR3: TGCGCCAGCAGCTTGGCTGGGGGCAGGGCGAGTGGGTCCTACAATGAGCAGTTCTTC. Translated: CASSLAGGRASGSYNEQFF.

This chain connects TRBV2 to TRBJ2-5; TRBD2 agrees at 9 bases. From germline, CDR1 is SNHLY and CDR2 FYNNEI. There are 18 residues in the CDR3. V was pared by 0 bases and J by 9 bases, with 17 bases of the junction left unmatched. CDR3: CASSEALPSPASGISQYF. The CDR3 region has the DNA TGTGCCAGCAGTGAAGCGCTTCCCTCTCCGGCTAGCGGGATCTCCCAGTACTTC.

This chain joins TRBV2 and TRBJ2-5; possible D gene TRBD2, 6 bases. V gave up 4 bases and J gave up 4 bases, with 10 bases separating them. The CDR3 totals 13 residues. Germline V gene data show CDR1 as SNHLY and CDR2 as FYNNEI. CDR3 residues: CASSGGGPETQYF. In nucleotides, the CDR3 is TGTGCCAGCAGTGGGGGAGGCCCAGAGACCCAGTACTTC.

CDR3 residues: CASSLLRGTSGLAKNIQYF. The CDR3 DNA sequence: TGTGCCAGCAGCTTACTTCGGGGGACTAGCGGACTAGCCAAAAACATTCAGTACTTC. J is TRBJ2-4 and V is TRBV7-9, with 11 bases identical to TRBD2. The ends lost 2 bases at V and 0 bases at J; junction bases unmatched: 9. The germline V gene has CDR1 SEHNR and CDR2 FQNEAQ (reference sequence). The CDR3 runs to 19 residues.

This chain uses TRBV11-3 with TRBJ2-5; a weak D match, TRBD2 (7 bases). The CDR3 runs to 14 residues. CDR1 and CDR2 from the germline V gene are SGHNT and YENEEA. V was shortened by 6 bases and J by 5 bases, with 16 bases between the two germline ends. The DNA of the CDR3 is TGTGCCAGCAGGGGGGGGCTGGTGTTCGAGACCCAGTACTTC. Protein: CASRGGLVFETQYF.

A few counts support this clone. The gene calls are TRBV11-3 and TRBJ2-1, with 7 bases identical to TRBD2. V shed 7 bases and J 5 bases; nucleotides not matched to a gene: 11. Per germline, CDR1 SGHNT and CDR2 YENEEA. This CDR3 is 15 amino acids long. In nucleotides, the CDR3 is TGTGCCAGCATGGTGATAGCGGGTTTCAACAATGAGCAGTTCTTC. Protein sequence: CASMVIAGFNNEQFF.

The CDR3 nucleotides are TGTGCCCCTGTGATGGGACAGGGACGCTCTGGGGCCAACGTCCTGACTTTC. Translating it yields CAPVMGQGRSGANVLTF. V and J are TRBV6-4 and TRBJ2-6, with 9 bases matching TRBD1. This CDR3 region has 17 residues. V lost 11 bases and J lost 0; bases outside the gene matches: 11. CDR1 and CDR2 (germline): MRHNA, SNTAGT.

V and J are TRBV18 and TRBJ2-7; 8 bases match TRBD1. V gave up 0 bases and J gave up 3 bases; unmatched junction bases: 16. This CDR3 spans 19 amino acids. Germline V gives CDR1 KGHSH, CDR2 LQKENI. CDR3 protein: CASSPPGTGGLRINYEQYF. The CDR3, as DNA: TGTGCCAGCTCACCACCCGGGACAGGAGGACTAAGGATCAACTACGAGCAGTACTTC.

The rearrangement links TRBV2 to TRBJ1-3; D call uncertain. V was cut by 0 bases and J by 0 bases, with 9 bases left in between. The CDR3 spans 16 residues. CDR1 and CDR2 (germline): SNHLY, FYNNEI. CDR3 amino acids: CASSEAAVASGNTIYF. DNA for the CDR3: TGTGCCAGCAGTGAAGCGGCAGTCGCCTCTGGAAACACCATATATTTT.

This rearrangement joins TRBV7-2 to TRBJ2-1; TRBD2 might be the D (6 bases). The V gene lost 2 bases and the J gene lost 4 bases, with 12 bases spanning the gap. CDR3 length: 15 amino acids. From germline, CDR1 is SGHTA and CDR2 FQGNSA. Written as DNA, the CDR3 is TGTGCCAGCAGCTTACCGGGGGAGAGGTACAATGAGCAGTTCTTC. Its translation is CASSLPGERYNEQFF. The variable domain in full, with the rest retrieved from reference TRBV7-2 and TRBJ2-1, is GAGVSQSPSNKVTEKGKDVELRCDPISGHTALYWYRQSLGQGLEFLIYFQGNSAPDKSGLPSDRFSAERTGGSVSTLTIQRTQQEDSAVYLCASSLPGERYNEQFFGPGTRLTVL.

This chain joins TRBV28 and TRBJ2-3; 10 positions match TRBD1. J lost 3 bases, V lost 7 bases, and 7 bases had no gene match. The CDR3 covers 15 residues. Germline-derived CDR1 and CDR2 are MDHEN and SYDVKM. This CDR3 is CASTDRDRGTDTQYF. The CDR3 region has the DNA TGTGCCAGCACCGACCGGGACAGGGGTACAGATACGCAGTATTTT.

This CDR3 reads CASSRPAVPDTQYF. The CDR3 bases are TGTGCCAGCAGCCGGCCGGCGGTTCCTGATACGCAGTATTTT. V usage is TRBV4-2 and J usage is TRBJ2-3; D is unresolved. CDR3 length equals 14 residues. Germline lookup yields CDR1 LGHNA and CDR2 YNFKEQ. Trimming stripped 4 bases from V and 6 bases from J, with 14 bases between.

This clone is large. The chain uses TRBV28 and TRBJ1-2; a possible D gene is TRBD1 (5 bases). V was cut by 2 bases and J by 3 bases, with 16 bases left in between. The CDR3 is made up of 16 amino acids. The V gene's germline CDR1 is MDHEN and CDR2 SYDVKM. Here the CDR3 DNA reads TGTGCCAGCAGTTTAGTTTTAGGCGGACAATACTATGGCTACACCTTC. Translating it yields CASSLVLGGQYYGYTF.

The CDR3 sequence is CASSLVRGSYNEQFF. In DNA, the CDR3 is TGTGCCAGCAGCTTAGTCAGGGGCTCCTACAATGAGCAGTTCTTC. V and J are TRBV11-2 and TRBJ2-1; D might be TRBD1 (6 bases). Germline V gene sequence: CDR1 SGHAT, CDR2 FQNNGV. Trimming took off 1 base at V and 0 bases at J, with 7 bases between the two ends. CDR3 size: 15 residues.

In DNA, the CDR3 is TGTGCCAGCAGCCAACTGACAGGGGGAGCGAACACCGGGGAGCTGTTTTTT. It encodes CASSQLTGGANTGELFF. The gene calls are TRBV14 and TRBJ2-2; TRBD1 matches at 9 bases. Germline V lookup: CDR1 SGHDN, CDR2 FVKESK. Germline trimming cut 2 bases from V and 0 bases from J; bases unmatched to any gene: 4. This CDR3 contains 17 residues.

The chain combines TRBV6-5 with TRBJ1-5; 8 bases agree with TRBD1. Germline loops: CDR1 MNHEY, CDR2 SVGAGI. J lost 6 bases, V lost 8 bases, and 6 bases had no gene match. The CDR3 runs to 13 residues. The CDR3 DNA sequence: TGTGCCAGCCGACAGGGGTGGTCTCAGCCCCAGCATTTT. Translating it yields CASRQGWSQPQHF.

The chain links TRBV19 to TRBJ1-1; 9 nucleotides align to TRBD1. CDR1 LNHDA and CDR2 SQIVND come from the germline V gene (reference sequence). V dropped 5 bases and J dropped 1; count of bases not matched to a gene: 2. The CDR3 has 14 amino acids. The CDR3 loop is CASSDRGRNTEAFF. The CDR3 DNA sequence: TGTGCCAGTAGTGACAGGGGGAGGAACACTGAAGCTTTCTTT.

This chain connects TRBV25-1 to TRBJ1-2, with no clear D. With 2 bases removed from V and 6 bases from J, the gap between germline ends came to 10 bases. The germline V gene encodes CDR1 MGHDK and CDR2 SYGVNS. The CDR3 totals 13 residues. The DNA of the CDR3 is TGTGCCAGCAGTGAAATACGAGGGAATGGCTACACCTTC. As protein: CASSEIRGNGYTF.

The V and J genes are TRBV19 and TRBJ2-3, with 7 bases aligning to TRBD1. The CDR3 consists of 13 residues. V trimming: 9 bases; J trimming: 3 bases; junction bases outside the gene matches: 6. The germline gives CDR1 LNHDA, CDR2 SQIVND (reference sequence). CDR3 nucleotides: TGTGCCAGCGCCGGGACAGTGACAGATACGCAGTATTTT. Protein: CASAGTVTDTQYF.

This sequence joins TRBV28 and TRBJ1-2, with a weak D call TRBD1 (5 bases). V shed 4 bases and J shed 7 bases, with 7 bases lying between them. Germline V gene sequence: CDR1 MDHEN, CDR2 SYDVKM. The CDR3 is 11 residues long. DNA for the CDR3: TGTGCCAGCAGTTCCAGGGCTGGCTACACCTTC. Translating gives CASSSRAGYTF.

This chain uses TRBV5-1 with TRBJ2-4; D unclear. CDR1 is SGHRS, CDR2 YFSETQ, per germline. The V end lost 5 bases, the J end lost 0 bases, and 9 bases lay between the germline ends. This CDR3 region has 14 residues. The DNA of the CDR3 is TGCGCCAGCAGTAGCCCCCGAGCCAAAAACATTCAGTACTTC. This encodes CASSSPRAKNIQYF. Full variable domain (remainder filled in from reference TRBV5-1 and TRBJ2-4): KAGVTQTPRYLIKTRGQQVTLSCSPISGHRSVSWYQQTPGQGLQFLFEYFSETQRNKGNFPGRFSGRQFSNSRSEMNVSTLELGDSALYLCASSSPRAKNIQYFGAGTRLSVL.